This T cell receptor (beta chain) is drawn from a study of response to subunit inactivated influenza vaccine (dated by TCRdb to 2017 to 2018). General notes on the study: To follow how T cells responded to a trivalent subunit inactivated influenza vaccine, the researchers relied on deep quantitative profiling of the T cell receptor repertoire.

This clonotype was picked up a small number of times. Its antigen is not yet known. Per-base qualities were not stored, and no clone one base away is much larger. The germline V gene provides CDR1 SQVTM and CDR2 ANQGSEA. Cut back by 3 bases and 3 bases, the V and J ends lie 8 bases apart. The CDR3 holds 12 amino acids from the cysteine to the phenylalanine. The kept DNA is CDR3 alone, 36 bases in frame from the first base. The library relied on RT-PCR. Sequencing was performed on an Illumina HiSeq 2500. The public reads were reprocessed in TCRdb via fastp at Q25 and MiXCR, keeping in-frame beta chains. Each CDR3 protein gets just one entry, which takes the most common genes and DNA from the rows behind it. The sample table shows a few hundred thousand distinct CDR3 sequences, and approximately 23% are seen once. The leading ten clones occupy about a tenth of the sample. Findings and caveats that apply to the study as a whole: According to the authors, only a limited number of new T cells may be recruited by each seasonal influenza vaccination.

This material consisted of PBMCs from blood, taken less than 22 months after vaccination. The receptor was isolated from a man between 50 and 69 years old who received an inactivated influenza vaccine. Donor details come from another sample of the same person, matched by shared clones. Recombination joined TRBV29-1 with TRBJ2-5; the D gene is perhaps TRBD2, on 6 matching bases. The DNA sequence is given as TGCAGCGTTGAGGGAGGCAAAGAGACCCAGTACTTC. This sequence encodes CSVEGGKETQYF.